The entry below describes one TCR beta chain. The antigen is undetermined. These data originate in a study of OX40 agonist ivuxolimab in advanced cancers. Study summary: Participants averaged approximately 61 years of age (range about 23 to 80) and were 75% to 90% male.

V shed 5 bases and J shed 3 bases, with 25 bases lying between them. The V gene's germline CDR1 is SGHTA and CDR2 FQGNSA. This CDR3 has 18 residues. Notes on the study in general: Antigen targets of the expanded peripheral T cells went undetermined. CD4+ and CD8+ blood T cells expanded clonally by week 6 at 0.1 to 3.0 mg/kg.

The table came from immunoSEQ multiplex PCR; TCRdb's copy has only in-frame clones and leaves some out. The sample comprises around 76,000 clones, 89% of which are singletons, and less than 12% rests with the top ten. The sequence came from an adult with an advanced solid tumor such as melanoma, head and neck, liver or kidney cancer. This rearrangement joins TRBV7-2 to TRBJ1-1; D unclear. Source: CD4+ or CD8+ T cells sorted from blood, taken in a trial of the OX40 agonist ivuxolimab. CDR3 DNA sequence: TGTGCCAGCAGCCTAGGGCGGGGTCAGAAAGGACTGGACACTGAAGCTTTCTTT. Encoded protein: CASSLGRGQKGLDTEAFF. The entire variable domain, with the rest obtained from reference TRBV7-2 and TRBJ1-1, is as follows: GAGVSQSPSNKVTEKGKDVELRCDPISGHTALYWYRQSLGQGLEFLIYFQGNSAPDKSGLPSDRFSAERTGGSVSTLTIQRTQQEDSAVYLCASSLGRGQKGLDTEAFFGQGTRLTVV.